This T cell receptor beta chain stems from a study of T-cell reconstitution after alpha-beta-depleted transplantation in children. Study-wide points: Several hundred expanded graft clones reportedly were the source of alpha-beta T cells about two months after transplant.

This clonotype was seen repeatedly, ten times or more. Antigen: not known. The TCRbeta library was prepared with unique molecular identifiers. TCRdb passed the PCR reads through MiXCR, listing each CDR3 protein once. The sample has 200,000 or so distinct CDR3 sequences, roughly 6% seen once. V was pared by 6 bases and J by 2 bases, with 16 bases between. This CDR3 has 16 amino acids. Looked up from germline, CDR1 is LGHNA and CDR2 is YNFKEQ. This TCR was recovered from a girl under three years old with combined immunodeficiency, due to receive a stem cell transplant. The chain employs TRBV4-2 and TRBJ2-2; weak D call: TRBD1 (5 bases). The input for sequencing was PBMCs, taken before TCRalphabeta/CD19-depleted stem cell transplant. CDR3 DNA sequence: TGTGCCAGCAGAGAAACAGGACCCTCAAACACCGGGGAGCTGTTTTTT. Translated: CASRETGPSNTGELFF.